Shown below are 8 T cell receptor beta chains from a single sample sequenced in a study of cytotoxic CD8 clonotypes in ibrutinib-treated CLL. Here immunoSEQ multiplex PCR was the method, and the copy in TCRdb shows in-frame clones only, minus some. The data contain 110,000 to 150,000 clones, 70% to 80% of them seen just once; the ten biggest clones take up 4.5% to 6.5%. The material was PBMCs, obtained after 24 months of ibrutinib treatment. Every receptor here comes from a human donor with chronic lymphocytic leukemia.

The rearrangement links TRBV11-2 to TRBJ1-1; D is unresolved. V gave up 5 bases and J gave up 1 base, with 11 bases separating them. The CDR3 length is 14 residues. Germline CDR1 is SGHAT and CDR2 is FQNNGV. The CDR3 sequence: CASSPEWKNTEAFF. DNA of the CDR3: TGTGCCAGCAGCCCCGAGTGGAAGAACACTGAAGCTTTCTTT.

This chain connects TRBV27 to TRBJ2-5, with TRBD1 matching 8 bases. V was pared by 8 bases and J by 7 bases, with 6 bases of the junction left unmatched. The CDR3 sequence is 12 residues long. CDR1 and CDR2 from the germline V gene are MNHEY and SMNVEV (reference sequence). The CDR3 sequence is CASAGTGGTQYF. The CDR3 DNA reads as TGTGCCAGCGCCGGGACAGGCGGGACCCAGTACTTC.

This clone was seen at least ten times. The rearrangement links TRBV6-1 to TRBJ2-7, with 10 bases identical to TRBD1. Germline V CDR1 and CDR2: MNHNS, SASEGT. V shed 2 bases, J shed 7 bases, and the junction held 8 bases outside the gene matches. This CDR3 comprises 15 residues. This CDR3 reads CASSEHGQGGREQYF. Here the CDR3 DNA reads TGTGCCAGCAGTGAACATGGACAGGGGGGGAGGGAGCAGTACTTC.

CDR3 sequence (DNA): TGTGCCAGCACCAGGACAGGGGGCGGGCAGCCCCAGCATTTT. This encodes CASTRTGGGQPQHF. The chain has TRBV27 and TRBJ1-5, with 11 nucleotides matching TRBD1. The ends lost 7 bases at V and 7 bases at J; junction bases unmatched: 6. The CDR3 is made up of 14 amino acids. CDR1 is MNHEY, CDR2 SMNVEV, per germline (reference sequence).

CDR3 protein: CASSYTTGGKEKLFF. The CDR3 DNA sequence: TGTGCCAGCAGTTACACTACAGGGGGCAAGGAAAAACTGTTTTTT. This sequence joins TRBV6-5 and TRBJ1-4; TRBD1 matches 9 bases. The V gene's germline CDR1 is MNHEY and CDR2 SVGAGI. The V segment lost 2 bases and the J segment 8 bases; nucleotides outside the gene matches: 6. The CDR3 is 15 residues long.

The V and J genes are TRBV10-3 and TRBJ1-1, with D uncertain. The CDR3 extends over 13 amino acids. Germline V gene lookup returns CDR1 ENHRY and CDR2 SYGVKD. V lost 2 bases, J lost 3 bases, and 7 bases lay in between. For the CDR3, the DNA is TGTGCCATCAGTGAGATAAGAGACACTGAAGCTTTCTTT. Translating gives CAISEIRDTEAFF.

The genes are TRBV14 and TRBJ2-1, with D perhaps being TRBD1 or TRBD2 (7 bases each). Trimming shortened V by 4 bases and J by 9 bases, and 16 bases separated the two germline ends. This CDR3 spans 14 amino acids. Germline V gene lookup returns CDR1 SGHDN and CDR2 FVKESK. The CDR3, as DNA: TGTGCCAGCAGCCCGTACAGGGGAGGGGGTGAGCAGTTCTTC. Translated: CASSPYRGGGEQFF.

This clone was observed a single time. The chain combines TRBV7-3 with TRBJ2-7; 7 bases agree with TRBD1. Germline CDR1 reads SGHTA; CDR2 reads FQGTGA. The J segment lost 3 bases and the V segment lost 6 bases, leaving 8 bases of the junction unmatched. This CDR3 is 14 amino acids long. The CDR3 DNA reads as TGTGCCAGCAGTCCCGGGACAGCCTTCTACGAGCAGTACTTC. Translating it yields CASSPGTAFYEQYF.